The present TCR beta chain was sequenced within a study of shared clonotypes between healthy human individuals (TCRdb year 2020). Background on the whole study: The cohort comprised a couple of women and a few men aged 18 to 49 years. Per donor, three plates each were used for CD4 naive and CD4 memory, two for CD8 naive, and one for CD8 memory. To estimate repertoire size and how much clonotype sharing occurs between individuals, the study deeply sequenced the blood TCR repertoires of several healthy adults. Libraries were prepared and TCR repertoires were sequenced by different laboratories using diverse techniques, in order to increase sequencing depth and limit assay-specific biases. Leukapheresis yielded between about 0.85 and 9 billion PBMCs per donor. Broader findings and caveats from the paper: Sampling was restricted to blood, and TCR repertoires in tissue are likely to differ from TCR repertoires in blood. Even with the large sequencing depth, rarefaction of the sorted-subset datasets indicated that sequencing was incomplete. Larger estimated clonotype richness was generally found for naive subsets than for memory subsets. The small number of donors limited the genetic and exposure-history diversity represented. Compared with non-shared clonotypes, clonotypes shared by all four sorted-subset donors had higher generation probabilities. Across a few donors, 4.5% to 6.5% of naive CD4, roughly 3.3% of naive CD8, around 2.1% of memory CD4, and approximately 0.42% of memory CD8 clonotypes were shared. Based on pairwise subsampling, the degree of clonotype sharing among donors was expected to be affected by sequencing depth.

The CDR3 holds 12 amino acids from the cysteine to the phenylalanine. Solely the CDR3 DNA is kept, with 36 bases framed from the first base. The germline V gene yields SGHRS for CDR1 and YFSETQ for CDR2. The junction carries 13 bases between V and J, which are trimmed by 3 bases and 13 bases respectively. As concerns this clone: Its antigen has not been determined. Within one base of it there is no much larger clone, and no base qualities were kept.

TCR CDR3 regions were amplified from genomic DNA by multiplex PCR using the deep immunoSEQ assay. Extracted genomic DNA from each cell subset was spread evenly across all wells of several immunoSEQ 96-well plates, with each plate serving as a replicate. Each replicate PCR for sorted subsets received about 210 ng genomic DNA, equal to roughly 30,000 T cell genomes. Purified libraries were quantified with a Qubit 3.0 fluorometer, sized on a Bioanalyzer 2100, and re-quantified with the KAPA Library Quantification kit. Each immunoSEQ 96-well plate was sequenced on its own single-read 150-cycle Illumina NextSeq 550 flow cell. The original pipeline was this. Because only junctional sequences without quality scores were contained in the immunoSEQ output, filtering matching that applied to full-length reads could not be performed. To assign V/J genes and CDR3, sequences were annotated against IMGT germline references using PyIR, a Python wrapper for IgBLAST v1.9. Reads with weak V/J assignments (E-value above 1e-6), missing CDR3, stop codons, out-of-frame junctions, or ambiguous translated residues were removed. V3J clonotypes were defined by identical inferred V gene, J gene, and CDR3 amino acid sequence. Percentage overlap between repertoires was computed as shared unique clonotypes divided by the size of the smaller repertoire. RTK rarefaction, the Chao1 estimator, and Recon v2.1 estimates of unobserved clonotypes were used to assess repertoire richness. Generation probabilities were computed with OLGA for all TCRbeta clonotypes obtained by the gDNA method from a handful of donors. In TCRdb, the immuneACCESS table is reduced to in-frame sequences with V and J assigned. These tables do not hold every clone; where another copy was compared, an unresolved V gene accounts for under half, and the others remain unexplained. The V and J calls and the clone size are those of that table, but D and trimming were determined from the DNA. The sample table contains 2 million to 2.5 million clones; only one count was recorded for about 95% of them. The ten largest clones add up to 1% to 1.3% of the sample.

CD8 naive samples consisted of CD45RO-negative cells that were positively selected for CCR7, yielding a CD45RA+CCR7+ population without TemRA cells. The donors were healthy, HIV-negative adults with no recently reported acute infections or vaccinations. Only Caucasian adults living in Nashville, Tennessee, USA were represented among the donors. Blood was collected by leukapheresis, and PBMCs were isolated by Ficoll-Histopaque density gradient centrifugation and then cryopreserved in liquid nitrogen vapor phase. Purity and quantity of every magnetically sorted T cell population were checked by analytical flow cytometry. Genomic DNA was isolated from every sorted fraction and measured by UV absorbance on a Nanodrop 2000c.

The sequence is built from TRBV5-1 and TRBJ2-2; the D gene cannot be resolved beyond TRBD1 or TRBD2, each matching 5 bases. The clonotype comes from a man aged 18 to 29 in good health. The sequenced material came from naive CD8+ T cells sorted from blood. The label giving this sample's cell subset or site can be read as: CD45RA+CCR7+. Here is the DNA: TGCGCCAGCAGCTCCACCGGGACCCCGCTGTTTTTT. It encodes CASSSTGTPLFF.